This T cell receptor (beta chain) was captured in a study of vaccination effects on CD4 cells after COVID-19. Across the whole study: Samples that were drawn after vaccination came a median of 72 days after the second dose. Whole-study findings and limits: Cross-reaction with common cold coronaviruses was seen in only 1 of 255 vaccine-induced clones from healthy vaccinees.

Worth noting for this clone: Its antigen is still unknown.

Expansion of antigen-specific CD4+ T cells with viral peptide pools was carried out by the ViraFEST assay before sequencing. Subsequent to approximately 9 days of culture, CD4+ T cells were isolated. Participants were vaccinated with two doses of either the BNT162b2 or mRNA-1273 vaccine. IL-2 at roughly 9.7 IU/ml and peptides at 7.5 to 10 ug/ml were added to cultured PBMC, about 1.8 million per well. Fresh IL-2-containing medium replaced half the medium on days 3 and 7. Some clones are missing from TCRdb's copy, which holds only in-frame ones; the method was immunoSEQ multiplex PCR. The sample holds roughly 23,000 clones, more than 65% seen once. CDR3 length equals 14 residues. V shed 4 bases and J shed 7 bases, with 16 bases lying between them. Germline loops: CDR1 KGHSH, CDR2 LQKENI.

The source was CD4+ T cells from PBMCs cultured with HCoV-NL63 spike peptides, collected after COVID-19 vaccination. The TCR comes from a human donor who received a COVID-19 vaccine. This chain uses TRBV18 with TRBJ2-5; D unresolved. This chain's CDR3 is CASSQGSPQWTQYF. The CDR3 region has the DNA TGTGCCAGCTCACAGGGCAGCCCCCAATGGACCCAGTACTTC.